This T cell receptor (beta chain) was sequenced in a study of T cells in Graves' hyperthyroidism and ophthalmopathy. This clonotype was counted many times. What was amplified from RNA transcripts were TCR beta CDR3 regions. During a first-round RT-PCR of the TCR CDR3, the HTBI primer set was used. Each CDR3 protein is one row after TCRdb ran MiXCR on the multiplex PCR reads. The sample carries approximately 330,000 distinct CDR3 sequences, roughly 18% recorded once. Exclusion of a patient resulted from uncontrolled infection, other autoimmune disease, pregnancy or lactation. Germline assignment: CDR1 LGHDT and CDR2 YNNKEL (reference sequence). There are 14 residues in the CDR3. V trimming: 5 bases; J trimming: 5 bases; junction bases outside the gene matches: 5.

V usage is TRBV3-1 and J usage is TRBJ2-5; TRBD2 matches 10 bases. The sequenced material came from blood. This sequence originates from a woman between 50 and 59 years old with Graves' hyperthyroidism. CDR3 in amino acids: CASSGLAAWETQYF. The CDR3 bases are TGTGCCAGCAGCGGACTAGCGGCGTGGGAGACCCAGTACTTC.